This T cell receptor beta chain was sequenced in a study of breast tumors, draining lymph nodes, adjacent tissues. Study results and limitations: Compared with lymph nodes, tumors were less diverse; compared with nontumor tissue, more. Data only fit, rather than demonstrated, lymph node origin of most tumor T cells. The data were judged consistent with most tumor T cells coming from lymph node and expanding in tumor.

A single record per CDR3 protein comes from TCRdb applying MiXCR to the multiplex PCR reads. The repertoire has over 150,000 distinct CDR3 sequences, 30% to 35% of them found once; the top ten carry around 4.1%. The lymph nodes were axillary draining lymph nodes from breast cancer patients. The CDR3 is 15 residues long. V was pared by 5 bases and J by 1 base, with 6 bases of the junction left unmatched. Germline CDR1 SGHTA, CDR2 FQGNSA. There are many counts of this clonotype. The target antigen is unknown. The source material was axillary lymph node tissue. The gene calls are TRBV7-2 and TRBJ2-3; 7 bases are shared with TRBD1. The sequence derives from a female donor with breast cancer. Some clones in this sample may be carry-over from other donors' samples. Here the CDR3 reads CASSTYRGGTDTQYF. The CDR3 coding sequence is TGTGCCAGCAGCACCTACAGGGGTGGCACAGATACGCAGTATTTT.